What follows are 31 T cell receptor beta chains derived from one specimen sequenced in a study of spatial heterogeneity in lung cancer (dated by TCRdb to the late 2010s). Explained via the paper, the time point label denotes: blood at routine non-recurrence follow-up after resection. Library construction relied on 5' RACE. For sequencing, a NextSeq 500 was employed. Through fastp at Q25 and MiXCR, TCRdb rebuilt clones from the public reads, retaining in-frame beta chains. Rows with a matching CDR3 protein are joined into one entry that keeps the most common DNA and genes. The sample records roughly 70,000 distinct CDR3 sequences, 8% to 9.5% of which are singletons. The ten largest make up around 1.9% of the sample. Material: PBMCs, obtained at follow-up. The source of these receptors is a female donor with early-stage non-small cell lung cancer.

Comments on this clonotype: At one boundary the junction diverges from the germline segment, which might be a read error. This chain uses TRBV28 with TRBJ2-7, with 7 nucleotides matching TRBD2. The germline CDR1 and CDR2 sequences are MDHEN and SYDVKM. The CDR3 has 16 residues. CDR3 amino acids: CVSTTSPAWQAGEQYF. The DNA of the CDR3 is TGTGTCAGCACCACAAGCCCGGCGTGGCAAGCGGGGGAGCAGTACTTC.

This clonotype showed up many times. V is TRBV28 and J is TRBJ2-3; 9 positions match TRBD2. The CDR3 covers 15 residues. Germline V gene sequence: CDR1 MDHEN, CDR2 SYDVKM. V lost 6 bases to trimming and J lost 3 bases; unmatched junction nucleotides: 7. CDR3 nucleotides: TGTGCCAGCAGCCATAGCGGGAGTGGAACAGATACGCAGTATTTT. Residues: CASSHSGSGTDTQYF.

CDR3: CASSQDQRLEAFF. CDR3 DNA sequence: TGTGCCAGCAGCCAAGATCAACGCCTCGAAGCTTTCTTT. This chain uses TRBV3-1 with TRBJ1-1; no definite D call. The CDR3 covers 13 residues. V was clipped by 0 bases and J by 8 bases, with 10 bases between them. Germline CDR1 is LGHDT and CDR2 is YNNKEL (reference sequence).

The chain joins TRBV7-6 to TRBJ2-6, with D maybe TRBD1 (6 bases). V was clipped by 3 bases and J by 1 base, with 10 bases between them. Per germline, CDR1 SGHVS and CDR2 FNYEAQ. The CDR3 has 16 residues. This CDR3 reads CASSLFTGSGANVLTF. The DNA of the CDR3 is TGTGCCAGCAGCTTGTTTACAGGGTCTGGGGCCAACGTCCTGACTTTC. The full variable domain, with the rest looked up from reference TRBV7-6 and TRBJ2-6, is GAGVSQSPRYKVTKRGQDVALRCDPISGHVSLYWYRQALGQGPEFLTYFNYEAQQDKSGLPNDRFSAERPEGSISTLTIQRTEQRDSAMYRCASSLFTGSGANVLTFGAGSRLTVL.

This clonotype appeared many times. V gene TRBV29-1 combines with J gene TRBJ2-7; D uncertain. Germline lookup yields CDR1 SQVTM and CDR2 ANQGSEA. V lost 6 bases, J lost 6 bases, and 12 bases lay in between. There are 11 residues in the CDR3. The CDR3 here is CSVLFFREQYF. Written as DNA, the CDR3 is TGCAGCGTCCTTTTCTTCCGCGAGCAGTACTTC.

This rearrangement joins TRBV7-6 to TRBJ2-5; D is undetermined. V lost 0 bases to trimming and J lost 0 bases, with 5 bases between them. CDR3 size: 14 residues. Germline assignment: CDR1 SGHVS and CDR2 FNYEAQ. The CDR3 loop is CASSLASDQETQYF. DNA of the CDR3: TGTGCCAGCAGCTTAGCGTCGGACCAAGAGACCCAGTACTTC.

This clonotype was seen repeatedly, ten times or more. The chain employs TRBV14 and TRBJ2-3; D possibly corresponds to TRBD2 (6 bases). The CDR3 is 14 amino acids. Germline V lookup: CDR1 SGHDN, CDR2 FVKESK. Trimming pared 4 bases from V and 6 bases from J, leaving 14 bases between. CDR3 residues: CASSRGADPDTQYF. The CDR3 DNA reads TGTGCCAGCAGCCGCGGGGCAGACCCTGATACGCAGTATTTT.

The chain carries TRBV24-1 and TRBJ1-2; D gene ambiguous. V was clipped by 4 bases and J by 6 bases, with 11 bases between them. CDR3 length: 13 residues. Germline loops: CDR1 KGHDR, CDR2 SFDVKD. The CDR3 spells CATSDPDLNGYTF. The DNA for the CDR3 is TGTGCCACCAGTGACCCCGACCTAAATGGCTACACCTTC.

This clonotype was seen repeatedly, ten times or more. The genes are TRBV13 and TRBJ2-4; D ambiguous. CDR1 is PRHDT, CDR2 FYEKMQ, per germline (reference sequence). Trimming cost V 6 bases and J 5 bases, with 5 bases left between them. This CDR3 spans 11 amino acids. CDR3 in DNA: TGTGCCAGCAGTGCTGAAAACATTCAGTACTTC. This gives the protein CASSAENIQYF. Filled out from reference TRBV13 and TRBJ2-4, the complete variable domain reads AAGVIQSPRHLIKEKRETATLKCYPIPRHDTVYWYQQGPGQDPQFLISFYEKMQSDKGSIPDRFSAQQFSDYHSELNMSSLELGDSALYFCASSAENIQYFGAGTRLSVL.

This clonotype was seen many times. The V call is TRBV5-6, the J call TRBJ2-7, with unresolved D. The ends were cut back, 0 bases at V and 2 bases at J, with 3 bases in the middle. Germline V gives CDR1 SGHDT, CDR2 YYEEEE. This CDR3 comprises 12 residues. CDR3: CASSLAAYEQYF. The CDR3 DNA follows: TGTGCCAGCAGCTTGGCCGCCTACGAGCAGTACTTC. The full variable domain, completed using reference TRBV5-6 and TRBJ2-7, is DAGVTQSPTHLIKTRGQQVTLRCSPKSGHDTVSWYQQALGQGPQFIFQYYEEEERQRGNFPDRFSGHQFPNYSSELNVNALLLGDSALYLCASSLAAYEQYFGPGTRLTVT.

This chain uses TRBV5-5 with TRBJ1-2; D remains unclear. The CDR3 contains 16 residues. Germline CDR1 SGHKS, CDR2 YYEKEE (reference sequence). Trimming shortened V by 4 bases and J by 6 bases, and 22 bases separated the two germline ends. CDR3 in DNA: TGTGCCAGCAGCCCCCGCCAGGCCGGACGCGAGGATGGCTACACCTTC. This translates into CASSPRQAGREDGYTF.

This clonotype showed up many times. The V gene is TRBV7-9, the J gene TRBJ1-2; 9 nucleotides agree with TRBD1. This CDR3 has 15 residues. Germline-derived CDR1 and CDR2 are SEHNR and FQNEAQ (reference sequence). V dropped 2 bases and J dropped 5; count of bases not matched to a gene: 6. DNA for the CDR3: TGTGCCAGCAGCTTAAGACAGGGGGAGCGATATGGCTACACCTTC. Translation: CASSLRQGERYGYTF.

This clonotype has at least ten counts. V is TRBV5-4 and J is TRBJ2-3, with unresolved D. Germline-derived CDR1 and CDR2 are SGHNT and YYREEE (reference sequence). CDR3 size: 15 residues. The V end was cut by 1 base, the J end by 0 bases, with 9 bases between. The CDR3 sequence: CASSLPATSTDTQYF. DNA for the CDR3: TGTGCCAGCAGCTTGCCTGCGACTAGCACAGATACGCAGTATTTT.

The rearrangement joins TRBV11-3 to TRBJ2-7; D ambiguous. Deletions cut 3 bases from V and 6 bases from J, with 12 bases between. The germline gives CDR1 SGHNT, CDR2 YENEEA. This CDR3 contains 13 residues. The CDR3 reads CASSFGSFGEQYF. In nucleotides, the CDR3 is TGTGCCAGCAGCTTCGGGTCCTTTGGCGAGCAGTACTTC.

The J gene is TRBJ2-1, the V gene TRBV11-1; D possibly corresponds to TRBD2 (5 bases). CDR1 SGHAT and CDR2 FQDESV come from the germline V gene (reference sequence). This CDR3 is 13 amino acids long. V was shortened by 3 bases and J by 6 bases, with 9 bases between the two germline ends. The CDR3 bases are TGTGCCAGCAGCTTCGCGGCGGGCAATGAGCAGTTCTTC. Amino acids: CASSFAAGNEQFF. The full variable domain, rest sourced from reference TRBV11-1 and TRBJ2-1, is EAEVAQSPRYKITEKSQAVAFWCDPISGHATLYWYRQILGQGPELLVQFQDESVVDDSQLPKDRFSAERLKGVDSTLKIQPAELGDSAMYLCASSFAAGNEQFFGPGTRLTVL.

The chain recombines TRBV11-2 with TRBJ1-3, with 8 bases lining up with TRBD1. This CDR3 contains 14 residues. The junction had 6 bases not matched to a gene; V was cut back by 5 bases and J by 6 bases. CDR1 and CDR2 from the germline V gene are SGHAT and FQNNGV. The chain's CDR3 is CASSPRQGINTIYF. The CDR3, as DNA: TGTGCCAGCAGCCCTCGACAGGGGATAAACACCATATATTTT.

This chain joins TRBV6-6 and TRBJ2-5; D call uncertain. The CDR3 runs 14 residues. Trimming stripped 0 bases from V and 5 bases from J, with 10 bases between. Per germline, CDR1 MNHNY and CDR2 SVGAGI (reference sequence). In DNA, the CDR3 is TGTGCCAGCAGTTACTCGAGTGGCGCGGAGACCCAGTACTTC. This gives the protein CASSYSSGAETQYF.

This clonotype came up many times. V gene TRBV5-1 combines with J gene TRBJ2-2; 11 bases are a match to TRBD2. This CDR3 spans 17 amino acids. Unmatched junction bases numbered 6, after V lost 3 bases and J lost 2 bases. Germline V gives CDR1 SGHRS, CDR2 YFSETQ. CDR3 coding DNA: TGCGCCAGCAGCTCCTATAGCGGGAGGGATAACACCGGGGAGCTGTTTTTT. Protein sequence: CASSSYSGRDNTGELFF.

In its sample, this clonotype was seen many times. V usage is TRBV6-6 and J usage is TRBJ2-7; no clear D. V dropped 2 bases and J dropped 0 bases, with 11 bases sitting between them. The CDR3 has 15 amino acids. CDR1 MNHNY and CDR2 SVGAGI come from the germline V gene (reference sequence). DNA for the CDR3: TGTGCCAGCAGTTACGGCGGAGAGGCCTCCTACGAGCAGTACTTC. Protein sequence: CASSYGGEASYEQYF.

This clonotype was counted ten times or more. V and J are TRBV20-1 and TRBJ2-7; TRBD2 matches 11 bases. The CDR3 length is 13 residues. V gave up 5 bases and J gave up 2 bases; unmatched junction bases: 2. CDR1 and CDR2 (germline): DFQATT, SNEGSKA (reference sequence). CDR3 region: CSAQTSGTYEQYF. In nucleotides, the CDR3 is TGCAGTGCTCAGACTAGCGGGACCTACGAGCAGTACTTC.

In regard to this clonotype: Since a much larger clone is just one base distant, this may be a read error. The chain joins TRBV20-1 to TRBJ1-3; D is possibly TRBD1 (5 bases). Germline V CDR1 and CDR2: DFQATT, SNEGSKA (reference sequence). There are 13 residues in the CDR3. The CDR3 nucleotides read TGCAGTGCTAGTGCCAGGGCTGGAAACGCCATATATTTT. It specifies CSASARAGNAIYF.

CDR3 region: CASSVDSQREMDEQFF. The DNA of the CDR3 is TGTGCCAGCAGCGTAGATTCCCAGCGGGAGATGGATGAGCAGTTCTTC. The J gene is TRBJ2-1, the V gene TRBV9; TRBD2 aligns across 8 bases. The CDR3 is made up of 16 amino acids. Germline V lookup: CDR1 SGDLS, CDR2 YYNGEE. Unmatched junction bases numbered 10, after V lost 0 bases and J lost 8 bases. Full variable domain (remainder filled in from reference TRBV9 and TRBJ2-1): DSGVTQTPKHLITATGQRVTLRCSPRSGDLSVYWYQQSLDQGLQFLIQYYNGEERAKGNILERFSAQQFPDLHSELNLSSLELGDSALYFCASSVDSQREMDEQFFGPGTRLTVL.

This clonotype turned up a few times. The V call is TRBV4-1, the J call TRBJ2-7; possible D gene TRBD2, 6 bases. V was trimmed by 1 base and J by 2 bases, leaving 15 bases between them. The CDR3 runs to 16 residues. Germline loops: CDR1 MGHRA, CDR2 YSYEKL. The CDR3 DNA reads as TGCGCCAGCAGCCAAGCCAAAGGGAGGAAACCCTACGAGCAGTACTTC. Residues: CASSQAKGRKPYEQYF.

This clonotype was observed a handful of times. A much larger clonotype is one base distant, so this may be a read error. The chain links TRBV6-5 to TRBJ2-5, with 10 bases matching TRBD1. V lost 4 bases and J lost 5; bases outside the gene matches: 16. This CDR3 contains 18 residues. Germline-derived CDR1 and CDR2 are MNHEY and SVGAGI. The CDR3 DNA sequence: TGTGCCAGCAGTTCCTCTGGGACAGGGGAGAGGTTCGCGGAGACCCAGTACTTC. It translates to CASSSSGTGERFAETQYF.

This clonotype has at least ten counts. The chain employs TRBV12-3 or TRBV12-4 and TRBJ2-5, with 10 bases matching TRBD1. Germline trimming cut 6 bases from V and 4 bases from J; bases unmatched to any gene: 5. This CDR3 has 14 amino acids. The CDR3 loop reads CASSFRTGGETQYF. CDR3 in DNA: TGTGCCAGCAGCTTCCGGACAGGGGGAGAGACCCAGTACTTC.

This clonotype has a count of ten or more. V gene TRBV3-1 combines with J gene TRBJ2-2; unclear D gene. The germline CDR1 and CDR2 sequences are LGHDT and YNNKEL (reference sequence). V lost 5 bases to trimming and J lost 7 bases, with 8 bases between them. CDR3 size: 12 residues. CDR3 in amino acids: CASSFTVGELFF. DNA of the CDR3: TGTGCCAGCAGCTTTACGGTCGGGGAGCTGTTTTTT.

This clonotype has more than one count but fewer than ten. The gene calls are TRBV24-1 and TRBJ2-5; D is possibly TRBD2 (5 bases). Trimming shortened V by 2 bases and J by 4 bases, and 13 bases separated the two germline ends. There are 15 residues in the CDR3. Germline V gene data show CDR1 as KGHDR and CDR2 as SFDVKD. As DNA, the CDR3 is TGTGCCACCAGTGATTATCAGGCGGGCCGAGAGACCCAGTACTTC. Protein product: CATSDYQAGRETQYF.

This chain links TRBV3-1 with TRBJ2-5; no clear D gene. Germline V gives CDR1 LGHDT, CDR2 YNNKEL (reference sequence). With 0 bases removed from V and 4 bases from J, the gap between germline ends came to 12 bases. The CDR3 loop spans 15 amino acids. CDR3 DNA sequence: TGTGCCAGCAGCCAAGATTTGGGCGGAACAGAGACCCAGTACTTC. Translated, it gives CASSQDLGGTETQYF.

Many counts were recorded for this clonotype. The gene calls are TRBV7-2 and TRBJ2-7, with D uncertain. CDR1 SGHTA and CDR2 FQGNSA come from the germline V gene. The CDR3 loop spans 13 amino acids. Between the trimmed V and J ends, which lost 6 bases and 6 bases, there was a span of 15 bases. CDR3 in DNA: TGTGCCAGCAGACAAAAGGGAAACGGCGAGCAGTACTTC. It is translated as CASRQKGNGEQYF.

This clonotype was found many times. V and J are TRBV7-2 and TRBJ2-6, with D perhaps TRBD2 (6 bases). The germline CDR1 and CDR2 sequences are SGHTA and FQGNSA. The CDR3 has 18 amino acids. V shed 6 bases and J shed 0 bases, with 18 bases lying between them. CDR3 amino acids: CASRRRAGPSSGANVLTF. The CDR3 DNA reads TGTGCCAGCAGAAGGCGGGCGGGACCAAGCTCTGGGGCCAACGTCCTGACTTTC.

The chain has TRBV27 and TRBJ2-2, with 9 bases identical to TRBD2. V shed 2 bases, J shed 4 bases, and the junction held 11 bases outside the gene matches. From germline, CDR1 is MNHEY and CDR2 SMNVEV (reference sequence). The CDR3 runs 18 residues. The CDR3 loop is CASSLRGWGTSSTGELFF. CDR3 DNA: TGTGCCAGCAGTTTAAGGGGGTGGGGGACTAGCAGCACCGGGGAGCTGTTTTTT.